What follows are 3 T cell receptor beta chains derived from one specimen sequenced in a study of cytomegalovirus exposure and HLA in healthy donors. The table came from immunoSEQ multiplex PCR; TCRdb's copy has only in-frame clones and leaves some out. The sample records some 100,000 clones, roughly 86% being singletons. Source material: PBMCs. These receptors were taken from a man in his late teens or twenties in good health and CMV-seronegative.

The chain joins TRBV18 to TRBJ1-2, with 9 bases matching TRBD1. Germline V lookup: CDR1 KGHSH, CDR2 LQKENI. V gave up 2 bases and J gave up 8 bases; unmatched junction bases: 9. The CDR3 is 15 residues long. In DNA form, the CDR3 reads TGTGCCAGCTCACCAGGAAACAGGGGGCAACAAGGCTACACCTTC. Translated, it gives CASSPGNRGQQGYTF. The full variable domain, completed using reference TRBV18 and TRBJ1-2, is NAGVMQNPRHLVRRRGQEARLRCSPMKGHSHVYWYRQLPEEGLKFMVYLQKENIIDESGMPKERFSAEFPKEGPSILRIQQVVRGDSAAYFCASSPGNRGQQGYTFGSGTRLTVV.

This clone has just one count. The rearrangement links TRBV7-9 to TRBJ1-5; 10 positions agree with TRBD1. Germline V gene sequence: CDR1 SEHNR, CDR2 FQNEAQ (reference sequence). V was pared by 5 bases and J by 6 bases, with 4 bases of the junction left unmatched. The length of the CDR3 is 14 residues. The CDR3 coding sequence is TGTGCCAGCAGCCCGACAGGGGGCGGTCAGCCCCAGCATTTT. Protein sequence: CASSPTGGGQPQHF.

The chain has TRBV5-4 and TRBJ2-1; TRBD2 agrees at 7 bases. This CDR3 has 15 amino acids. Losses at the gene ends were 5 bases for V and 0 bases for J; bases not matched to a gene: 5. The germline V gene has CDR1 SGHNT and CDR2 YYREEE (reference sequence). DNA for the CDR3: TGTGCCAGCAGACTAGCGCAGAGCTCCTACAATGAGCAGTTCTTC. The encoded protein is CASRLAQSSYNEQFF.